This T cell receptor (beta chain) was recorded in a study of response to subunit inactivated influenza vaccine. About this clonotype: Antigen unknown.

TCRdb re-called the RT-PCR reads through MiXCR, storing one row per CDR3 protein. This sample has around 750,000 distinct CDR3 sequences, with about 20% found just once. Regarding the study as a whole: Authors suggested each seasonal influenza vaccination recruits few new T cells.

Sequencing used PBMCs from blood, obtained roughly 5 days after vaccination. This receptor was obtained from a man aged 50-59 years who received an inactivated influenza vaccine.

The CDR3 spells CSARDPYNSGIYNEQFF. In DNA, the CDR3 is TGCAGTGCTAGAGATCCCTACAATAGCGGGATCTACAATGAGCAGTTCTTC. The genes are TRBV20-1 and TRBJ2-1; TRBD2 matches at 8 bases. CDR1 and CDR2 from the germline V gene are DFQATT and SNEGSKA (reference sequence). V trimming: 0 bases; J trimming: 3 bases; junction bases outside the gene matches: 10. The CDR3 runs 17 residues.